This entry lists 4 T cell receptor beta chains sequenced from one sample in a study of CD8 T cells in ankylosing spondylitis. Antigens of these TCRs are unknown. One entry per CDR3 protein results from TCRdb running MiXCR on the 5' RACE reads. The data hold hundreds of thousands of distinct CDR3 sequences, with approximately 12% observed a single time. The study's findings and limits: Roughly eight highly homologous variants made up a TCR beta motif that seemed to typify ankylosing spondylitis blood.

Sequencing was carried out using blood, either unsorted or a sorted T cell fraction (not recorded which). The receptors were sampled from a male donor with ankylosing spondylitis.

The chain uses TRBV28 and TRBJ1-3; D perhaps matches TRBD1 (6 bases). CDR1 MDHEN and CDR2 SYDVKM come from the germline V gene. V was shortened by 6 bases and J by 0 bases, with 15 bases between the two germline ends. There are 16 residues in the CDR3. The CDR3 nucleotides read TGTGCCAGCAGCACTCCGACAGGAGCCTCTGGAAACACCATATATTTT. As protein: CASSTPTGASGNTIYF.

This clonotype occurred a few times. The rearrangement links TRBV2 to TRBJ2-7, with 15 positions matching TRBD2. J lost 6 bases, V lost 11 bases, and 8 bases had no gene match. This CDR3 contains 14 residues. Per the germline V gene, CDR1 is SNHLY and CDR2 is FYNNEI. The CDR3 DNA is TGTGCCTCGCATGGACTAGCGGGAGGGCTCGAGCAGTACTTC. This gives the protein CASHGLAGGLEQYF.

The chain combines TRBV5-1 with TRBJ2-2; TRBD1 agrees at 7 bases. Germline CDR1 SGHRS, CDR2 YFSETQ. V dropped 0 bases and J dropped 5; count of bases not matched to a gene: 4. The CDR3 runs to 15 residues. This chain's CDR3 is CASSLATGETGELFF. The CDR3 DNA is TGCGCCAGCAGCTTGGCTACAGGGGAAACCGGGGAGCTGTTTTTT. Drawing the rest from reference TRBV5-1 and TRBJ2-2, the complete variable domain is KAGVTQTPRYLIKTRGQQVTLSCSPISGHRSVSWYQQTPGQGLQFLFEYFSETQRNKGNFPGRFSGRQFSNSRSEMNVSTLELGDSALYLCASSLATGETGELFFGEGSRLTVL.

This clonotype has more than one count but fewer than ten. The chain couples TRBV20-1 to TRBJ1-5; TRBD1 might be the D (5 bases). CDR1 is DFQATT, CDR2 SNEGSKA, per germline (reference sequence). The CDR3 sequence is 13 residues long. Trimming cost V 8 bases and J 0 bases, with 11 bases left between them. The DNA of the CDR3 is TGCAGTACCGGGCAGGGTAGCAATCAGCCCCAGCATTTT. Its protein is CSTGQGSNQPQHF.